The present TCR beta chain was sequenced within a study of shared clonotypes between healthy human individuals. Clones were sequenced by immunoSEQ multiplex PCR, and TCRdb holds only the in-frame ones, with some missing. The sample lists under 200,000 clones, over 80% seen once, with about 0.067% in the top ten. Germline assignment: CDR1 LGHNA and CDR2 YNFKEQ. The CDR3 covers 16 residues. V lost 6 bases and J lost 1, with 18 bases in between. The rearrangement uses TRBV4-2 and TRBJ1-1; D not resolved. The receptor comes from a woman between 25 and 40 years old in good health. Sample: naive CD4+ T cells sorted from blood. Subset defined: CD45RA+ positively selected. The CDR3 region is CASRLRDTTENTEAFF. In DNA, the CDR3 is TGTGCCAGCAGACTCCGCGATACAACGGAGAACACTGAAGCTTTCTTT.